This T cell receptor (beta chain) was identified during a study of beta chain features in type 1 diabetes. Sequenced material consisted of expressed TCRB transcripts (all of the isolated RNA was reverse transcribed). Data came from immunoSEQ multiplex PCR; TCRdb stores just in-frame clones and leaves some out. The sample lists about 360,000 clones; about 12% were seen once. CDR3 size: 17 residues. Germline V CDR1 and CDR2: LGHNA, YNFKEQ. Trimming removed 0 bases from V and 4 bases from J; junction bases left unmatched: 10. This rearrangement joins TRBV4-2 to TRBJ2-7; 9 bases are a match to TRBD1. The sample consisted of naive CD4+ T cells from blood. This sequence was found in a man in his late teens or twenties in good health. CDR3 bases: TGTGCCAGCAGCCAAGATGCTACCTCCGGACAGGGGTACGAGCAGTACTTC. The encoded protein is CASSQDATSGQGYEQYF.